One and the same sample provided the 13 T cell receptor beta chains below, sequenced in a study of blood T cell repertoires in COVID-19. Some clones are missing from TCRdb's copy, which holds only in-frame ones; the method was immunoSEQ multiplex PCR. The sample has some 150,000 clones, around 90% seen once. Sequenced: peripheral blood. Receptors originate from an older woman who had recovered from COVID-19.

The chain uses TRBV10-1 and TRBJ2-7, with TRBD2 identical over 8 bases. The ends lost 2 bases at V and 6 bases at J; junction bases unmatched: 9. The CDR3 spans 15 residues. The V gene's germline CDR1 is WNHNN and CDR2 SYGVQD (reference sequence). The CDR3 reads CASSEHQRGSTEQYF. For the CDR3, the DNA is TGCGCCAGCAGTGAGCATCAGCGGGGGTCCACCGAGCAGTACTTC.

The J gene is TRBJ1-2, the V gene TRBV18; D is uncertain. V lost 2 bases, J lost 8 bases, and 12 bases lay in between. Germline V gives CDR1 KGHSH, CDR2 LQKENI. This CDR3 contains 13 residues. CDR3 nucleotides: TGTGCCAGCTCACCAATCGGGTCGGAAGGCTACACCTTC. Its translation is CASSPIGSEGYTF.

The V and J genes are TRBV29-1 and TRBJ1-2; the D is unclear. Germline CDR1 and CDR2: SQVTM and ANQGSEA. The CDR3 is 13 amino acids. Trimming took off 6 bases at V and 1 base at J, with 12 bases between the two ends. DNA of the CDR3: TGCAGCGTCCGGGAGCCTTTTAACTATGGCTACACCTTC. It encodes CSVREPFNYGYTF.

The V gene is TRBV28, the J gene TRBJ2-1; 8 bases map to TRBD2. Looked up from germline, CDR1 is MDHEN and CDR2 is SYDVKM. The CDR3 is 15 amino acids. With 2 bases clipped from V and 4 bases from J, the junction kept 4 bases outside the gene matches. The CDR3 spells CASSLPLAGYNEQFF. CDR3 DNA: TGTGCCAGCAGTTTACCGCTAGCGGGTTACAATGAGCAGTTCTTC.

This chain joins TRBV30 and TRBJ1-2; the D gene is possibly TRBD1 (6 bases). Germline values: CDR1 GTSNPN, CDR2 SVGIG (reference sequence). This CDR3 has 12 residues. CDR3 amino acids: CAGIDRNYGYTF. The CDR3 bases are TGTGCTGGTATCGACAGGAACTATGGCTACACCTTC.

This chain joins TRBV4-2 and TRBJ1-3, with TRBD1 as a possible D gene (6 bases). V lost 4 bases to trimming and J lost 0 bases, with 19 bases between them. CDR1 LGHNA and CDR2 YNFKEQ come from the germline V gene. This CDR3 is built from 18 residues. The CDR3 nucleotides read TGTGCCAGCAGCCCTACCCGGGGGGGGGCGAGCTCTGGAAACACCATATATTTT. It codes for CASSPTRGGASSGNTIYF.

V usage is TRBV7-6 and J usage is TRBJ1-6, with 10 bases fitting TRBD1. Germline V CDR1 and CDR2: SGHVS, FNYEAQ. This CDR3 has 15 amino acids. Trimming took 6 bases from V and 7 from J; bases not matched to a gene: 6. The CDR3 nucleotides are TGTGCCAGCAGTCCCGGGACAGGGGCCAATTCACCCCTCCACTTT. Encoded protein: CASSPGTGANSPLHF.

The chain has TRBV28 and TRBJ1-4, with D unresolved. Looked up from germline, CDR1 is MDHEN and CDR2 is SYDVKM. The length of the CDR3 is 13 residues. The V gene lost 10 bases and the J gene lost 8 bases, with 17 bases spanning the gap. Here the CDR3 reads CAIKQGSDEKLFF. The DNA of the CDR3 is TGTGCCATCAAGCAAGGTAGCGACGAAAAACTGTTTTTT.

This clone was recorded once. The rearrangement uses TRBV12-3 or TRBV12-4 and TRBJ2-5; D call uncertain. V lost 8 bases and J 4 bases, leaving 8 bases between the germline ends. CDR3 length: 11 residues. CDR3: CASGIRETQYF. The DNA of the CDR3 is TGTGCCAGCGGCATACGAGAGACCCAGTACTTC.

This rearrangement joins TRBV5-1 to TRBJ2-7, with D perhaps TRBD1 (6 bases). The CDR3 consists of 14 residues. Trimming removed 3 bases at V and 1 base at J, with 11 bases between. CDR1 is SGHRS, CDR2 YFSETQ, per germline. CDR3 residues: CASSSRQDSYEQYF. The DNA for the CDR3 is TGCGCCAGCAGCTCCCGACAGGATTCCTACGAGCAGTACTTC.

The CDR3 sequence is CASSPMGGSYNEQFF. CDR3 sequence (DNA): TGTGCCAGCTCACCTATGGGGGGCTCCTACAATGAGCAGTTCTTC. The chain combines TRBV18 with TRBJ2-1; tentative D call: TRBD2 (6 bases). The CDR3 spans 15 residues. Trimming left V 3 bases short and J 0 bases short, with 9 bases between. The germline V gene has CDR1 KGHSH and CDR2 LQKENI.

CDR3 loop: CASSLGGYSHQPQHF. The DNA of the CDR3 is TGTGCCAGCAGTTTAGGTGGCTACAGCCATCAGCCCCAGCATTTT. This chain joins TRBV28 and TRBJ1-5; no clear D gene. The CDR3 consists of 15 residues. V gave up 2 bases and J gave up 5 bases, with 13 bases separating them. The germline V gene encodes CDR1 MDHEN and CDR2 SYDVKM.

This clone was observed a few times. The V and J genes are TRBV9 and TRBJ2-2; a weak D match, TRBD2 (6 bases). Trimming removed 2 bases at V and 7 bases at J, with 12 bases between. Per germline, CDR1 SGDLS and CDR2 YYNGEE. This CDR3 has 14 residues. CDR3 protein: CASSVASAYGELFF. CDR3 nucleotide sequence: TGTGCCAGCAGCGTGGCTAGCGCTTACGGGGAGCTGTTTTTT.